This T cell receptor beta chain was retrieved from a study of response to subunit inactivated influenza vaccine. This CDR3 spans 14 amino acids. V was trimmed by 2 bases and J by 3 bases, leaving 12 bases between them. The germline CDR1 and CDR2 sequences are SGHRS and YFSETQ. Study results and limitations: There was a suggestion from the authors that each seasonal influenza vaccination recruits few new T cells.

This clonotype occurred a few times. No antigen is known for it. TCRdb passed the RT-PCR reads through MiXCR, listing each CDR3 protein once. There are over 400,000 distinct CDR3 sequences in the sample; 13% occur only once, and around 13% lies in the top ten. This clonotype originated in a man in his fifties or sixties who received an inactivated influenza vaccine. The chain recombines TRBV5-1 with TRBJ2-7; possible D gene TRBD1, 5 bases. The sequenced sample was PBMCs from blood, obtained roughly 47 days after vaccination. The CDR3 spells CASSFLRGVYEQYF. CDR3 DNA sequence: TGCGCCAGCAGCTTTCTAAGGGGTGTCTACGAGCAGTACTTC.